This T cell receptor beta chain comes out of a study of beta chain features in type 1 diabetes. Study as a whole: Patients looked much like healthy donors when it came to age, gender and cell yields. Study-wide points: The study found moderately but significantly shorter TCRB CDR3s in all four CD4+ subsets of Type 1 diabetes patients.

Every bit of the isolated RNA underwent reverse transcription, so sequencing read expressed TCRB transcripts. The table came from immunoSEQ multiplex PCR; TCRdb's copy has only in-frame clones and leaves some out. Seen here are about 710,000 clones, around 15% observed once, and the top ten hold less than 0.04%. The V gene's germline CDR1 is SGHDT and CDR2 YYEEEE. V was clipped by 3 bases and J by 9 bases, with 16 bases between them. The CDR3 sequence is 14 residues long. This clone was counted between two and nine times. The antigen is undetermined. The sample was naive CD4+ T cells from blood. This rearrangement joins TRBV5-6 to TRBJ1-5; no firm D call. The receptor was derived from a man aged 18 to 29 with type 1 diabetes. The CDR3 reads CASSSGRLGLPQHF. CDR3 in DNA: TGTGCCAGCAGCTCCGGACGGCTGGGATTGCCCCAGCATTTT.